Shown below are 3 T cell receptor beta chains from a single sample sequenced in a study of memory CD4+ T cells and cytomegalovirus serostatus. Assay: immunoSEQ multiplex PCR; the TCRdb copy retains only in-frame clones and omits some. The sample yields approximately 40,000 clones, less than 85% seen once. The sort gate was single viable CD3+CD4+CD8-CD45RO+ cells for memory CD4+ T cells. The sample comprised memory CD4+ T cells from blood. Every receptor here comes from an adult in good health and CMV-seronegative.

This chain connects TRBV30 to TRBJ1-6; no firm D call. This CDR3 comprises 13 residues. CDR1 and CDR2 from the germline V gene are GTSNPN and SVGIG (reference sequence). Trimming took off 0 bases at V and 11 bases at J, with 11 bases between the two ends. The CDR3 sequence: CAWSVSPRTPLHF. The CDR3 DNA follows: TGTGCCTGGAGTGTCAGTCCTAGGACACCCCTCCACTTT.

This rearrangement joins TRBV7-3 to TRBJ2-5, with unresolved D. The CDR3 length is 13 residues. CDR1 SGHTA and CDR2 FQGTGA come from the germline V gene. V gave up 5 bases and J gave up 2 bases, with 9 bases separating them. The CDR3 loop reads CASSPTEQETQYF. The CDR3 DNA reads as TGTGCCAGCAGCCCGACGGAACAAGAGACCCAGTACTTC. Using reference TRBV7-3 and TRBJ2-5 for the parts outside the CDR3, the full variable domain is GAGVSQTPSNKVTEKGKYVELRCDPISGHTALYWYRQSLGQGPEFLIYFQGTGAADDSGLPNDRFFAVRPEGSVSTLKIQRTERGDSAVYLCASSPTEQETQYFGPGTRLLVL.

The chain employs TRBV2 and TRBJ2-4; D may be TRBD2 (6 bases). Per germline, CDR1 SNHLY and CDR2 FYNNEI. Trimming pared 10 bases from V and 8 bases from J, leaving 18 bases between. The length of the CDR3 is 13 residues. The DNA for the CDR3 is TGTGCCATAAACTCGGGGGTAAGGGACATTCAGTACTTC. This sequence encodes CAINSGVRDIQYF.